The rows below give T cell receptor beta chains drawn from one sample of a study of cytomegalovirus exposure and HLA in healthy donors. TCRdb's table, derived via immunoSEQ multiplex PCR, lists solely in-frame clones and lacks some. Seen here are a few hundred thousand clones, roughly 80% observed once, and the top ten hold roughly a sixth. Material for sequencing was PBMCs. The receptors derive from a man in his forties in good health and CMV-seronegative. Each CDR3 is given with its conserved first and last residue. A D gene is named only where the DNA matches it firmly. Some rows have no size entry. The others give once, few or many, or a class for an expanded clone.

D gene,J gene,clone size,V gene,CDR3 protein,CDR3 DNA
TRBD1,TRBJ2-7,-,TRBV18,CASSPRQGTYEQYF,TGTGCCAGCTCACCCAGACAGGGAACCTACGAGCAGTACTTC
TRBD2,TRBJ2-1,-,TRBV4-2,CASSPRTSGGWNEQFF,TGTGCCAGCAGCCCTCGGACTAGCGGGGGGTGGAATGAGCAGTTCTTC
-,TRBJ2-6,-,TRBV5-1,CASSLARGANVLTF,TGCGCCAGCAGCTTGGCCCGTGGGGCCAACGTCCTGACTTTC
-,TRBJ1-5,-,TRBV7-2,CASSRTVGNQPQHF,TGTGCCAGCAGCCGGACAGTGGGCAATCAGCCCCAGCATTTT
TRBD1,TRBJ2-3,-,TRBV6-5,CASSTRTGRTDTQYF,TGTGCCAGCAGTACAAGGACAGGCCGCACAGATACGCAGTATTTT
-,TRBJ1-1,few,TRBV5-1,CASSSGQNTEAFF,TGCGCCAGCAGCTCCGGACAGAACACTGAAGCTTTCTTT
-,TRBJ2-3,-,TRBV4-3,CASSQEITKGQDTQYF,TGCGCCAGCAGCCAAGAGATTACCAAGGGGCAGGATACGCAGTATTTT
TRBD2,TRBJ2-1,-,TRBV19,CASSPGLAGRYNEQFF,TGTGCCAGTAGTCCGGGACTAGCGGGACGCTACAATGAGCAGTTCTTC
-,TRBJ1-2,-,TRBV30,CAWTPGEAYGYTF,TGTGCCTGGACCCCGGGGGAAGCCTATGGCTACACCTTC
TRBD2,TRBJ2-3,-,TRBV6-5,CASTQGLAVGDTQYF,TGTGCCAGCACCCAGGGACTAGCGGTGGGCGATACGCAGTATTTT
-,TRBJ2-1,-,TRBV28,CASSPPAGFSYNEQFF,TGTGCCAGCAGCCCCCCGGCGGGGTTCTCCTACAATGAGCAGTTCTTC
TRBD2,TRBJ2-1,-,TRBV2,CASRGLGDEQFF,TGTGCCAGCAGAGGACTAGGAGATGAGCAGTTCTTC
-,TRBJ1-5,-,TRBV6-1,CASSEGGNSNQPQHF,TGTGCCAGCAGTGAGGGGGGTAATAGCAATCAGCCCCAGCATTTT
-,TRBJ1-6,-,TRBV14,CASSQNFPRDRSPLHF,TGTGCCAGCAGCCAAAACTTTCCCAGGGATCGGTCACCCCTCCACTTT
TRBD2,TRBJ2-3,-,TRBV6-5,CASRGGGYTQYF,TGTGCCAGCAGGGGGGGAGGGTATACGCAGTATTTT
-,TRBJ2-1,-,TRBV15,CATSMEGEQFF,TGTGCCACCAGCATGGAGGGTGAGCAGTTCTTC
-,TRBJ2-3,-,TRBV7-9,CASSLQGYGDTQYF,TGTGCCAGCAGTTTACAGGGCTACGGCGATACGCAGTATTTT
-,TRBJ2-7,once,TRBV11-2,CASSLEYGGHAYEQYF,TGTGCCAGCAGCTTAGAGTATGGGGGACATGCATACGAGCAGTACTTC
-,TRBJ1-5,-,TRBV30,CAWSLKGYSNQPQHF,TGTGCCTGGAGTCTTAAGGGGTATAGCAATCAGCCCCAGCATTTT
-,TRBJ2-3,-,TRBV19,CASSPQQGGTWTQYF,TGTGCCAGTAGTCCCCAACAGGGGGGGACTTGGACGCAGTATTTT
TRBD1,TRBJ2-1,-,TRBV19,CASKGGTGSYNEQFF,TGTGCCAGTAAGGGGGGGACAGGGAGCTACAATGAGCAGTTCTTC
-,TRBJ2-2,few,TRBV2,CASRGSRELFF,TGTGCCAGCCGGGGGAGCCGGGAGCTGTTTTTT
TRBD1,TRBJ1-1,-,TRBV7-9,CASSLGGDRGTEAFF,TGTGCCAGCAGCTTAGGGGGGGACAGGGGTACTGAAGCTTTCTTT
-,TRBJ2-3,-,TRBV7-6,CASSLDRVRDTQYF,TGTGCCAGCAGCTTAGACCGGGTCCGAGATACGCAGTATTTT
-,TRBJ1-4,-,TRBV30,CAFGRVPDEKLFF,TGTGCCTTTGGCCGGGTCCCTGATGAAAAACTGTTTTTT
-,TRBJ1-6,-,TRBV6-5,CASSPGQSYNSPLHF,TGTGCCAGCAGTCCCGGACAGTCCTATAATTCACCCCTCCACTTT
-,TRBJ2-2,-,TRBV5-1,CASSLPPVANTGELFF,TGCGCCAGCAGCCTCCCACCAGTCGCGAACACCGGGGAGCTGTTTTTT
TRBD1,TRBJ1-2,-,TRBV4-1,CASSQVPAGQVLYYGYTF,TGCGCCAGCAGCCAAGTCCCAGCCGGACAGGTTCTTTACTATGGCTACACCTTC
TRBD1,TRBJ2-7,-,TRBV6-5,CASSRTGGLMYEQYF,TGTGCCAGCAGTCGCACAGGGGGCCTTATGTACGAGCAGTACTTC
TRBD2,TRBJ2-3,-,TRBV18,CASSPKTSGGFTDTQYF,TGTGCCAGCTCACCTAAGACTAGCGGGGGGTTCACAGATACGCAGTATTTT
-,TRBJ2-4,-,TRBV21-1,CASSLGTGNNVGRAKNIQYF,TGTGCCAGCAGCCTCGGAACGGGGAATAATGTAGGTAGGGCCAAAAACATTCAGTACTTC
-,TRBJ1-5,many,TRBV4-1,CASSQDGAGVSNQPQHF,TGCGCCAGCAGCCAAGATGGGGCAGGGGTTAGCAATCAGCCCCAGCATTTT
-,TRBJ2-7,-,TRBV27,CASVHSHEQYF,TGTGCCAGCGTTCACTCCCACGAGCAGTACTTC
TRBD2,TRBJ2-5,-,TRBV19,CASSNGLGSETQYF,TGTGCCAGTAGTAACGGACTAGGTTCAGAGACCCAGTACTTC
TRBD2,TRBJ2-7,-,TRBV30,CAYSSGRRRDEQYF,TGTGCTTATTCCAGCGGGAGGAGAAGGGACGAGCAGTACTTC
-,TRBJ2-1,-,TRBV7-9,CASSLARASAKTYNEQFF,TGTGCCAGCAGCTTAGCGCGGGCTAGCGCAAAGACCTACAATGAGCAGTTCTTC
TRBD1,TRBJ1-2,-,TRBV5-4,CASSPTPGQGAGYTF,TGTGCCAGCAGCCCTACCCCGGGACAGGGAGCTGGCTACACCTTC
-,TRBJ1-5,-,TRBV6-4,CASSREYNQPQHF,TGTGCCAGCAGTCGGGAGTACAATCAGCCCCAGCATTTT
-,TRBJ2-3,-,TRBV7-9,CASSFLASSDTQYF,TGTGCCAGCAGCTTCCTCGCGTCCTCAGATACGCAGTATTTT
TRBD2,TRBJ2-2,-,TRBV9,CASSGGGSGELFF,TGTGCCAGCAGCGGCGGGGGTTCCGGGGAGCTGTTTTTT
TRBD1,TRBJ1-5,-,TRBV10-2,CASSETGGNQPQHF,TGCGCCAGCAGTGAGACAGGGGGCAATCAGCCCCAGCATTTT
TRBD1,TRBJ1-4,-,TRBV5-1,CASSRGQGNEKLFF,TGCGCCAGCAGCCGTGGACAGGGTAATGAAAAACTGTTTTTT
-,TRBJ1-6,-,TRBV4-3,CASSQGTDNNSPLHF,TGCGCCAGCAGCCAAGGGACAGACAATAATTCACCCCTCCACTTT
TRBD2,TRBJ2-1,few,TRBV5-5,CASSLVLAGAREQFF,TGTGCCAGCAGCTTGGTACTAGCGGGGGCTCGCGAGCAGTTCTTC
TRBD1,TRBJ1-2,-,TRBV18,CASSLTEGQGLGYTF,TGTGCCAGCTCCCTGACTGAGGGACAGGGCTTGGGCTACACCTTC
-,TRBJ1-1,-,TRBV25-1,CASRPAGQGWSPTEAFF,TGTGCCAGCAGACCCGCGGGGCAGGGTTGGTCGCCCACTGAAGCTTTCTTT
-,TRBJ1-2,-,TRBV5-1,CASSQTGAYGYTF,TGCGCCAGCAGCCAGACAGGAGCCTATGGCTACACCTTC
-,TRBJ1-4,-,TRBV5-4,CASSPAGAEEKLFF,TGTGCCAGCAGCCCGGCAGGGGCTGAGGAAAAACTGTTTTTT
TRBD2,TRBJ2-1,-,TRBV4-2,CASSQREDRNEQFF,TGTGCCAGCAGCCAACGGGAGGATAGGAATGAGCAGTTCTTC
TRBD1,TRBJ2-2,-,TRBV18,CASSSDRVPNTGELFF,TGTGCCAGCTCGTCCGACAGGGTTCCAAACACCGGGGAGCTGTTTTTT
-,TRBJ2-2,-,TRBV14,CASSQDHNTGELFF,TGTGCCAGCAGCCAAGACCATAACACCGGGGAGCTGTTTTTT
-,TRBJ2-5,-,TRBV7-2,CASSLWSGRTQETQYF,TGTGCCAGCAGCTTATGGAGCGGCAGGACCCAAGAGACCCAGTACTTC
-,TRBJ2-3,-,TRBV5-1,CASIPGNTDTQYF,TGCGCCAGTATCCCGGGGAACACAGATACGCAGTATTTT
-,TRBJ1-5,once,TRBV21-1,CASKEGRLNQPQHF,TGTGCCAGCAAGGAGGGACGTCTCAATCAGCCCCAGCATTTT
TRBD2,TRBJ2-3,-,TRBV2,CASSEGTSGLTDTQYF,TGTGCCAGCAGTGAAGGGACTAGCGGACTCACAGATACGCAGTATTTT
TRBD2,TRBJ2-5,-,TRBV28,CASPPRGLAGPPGNETQYF,TGTGCCAGCCCCCCCCGGGGACTAGCGGGCCCACCTGGGAATGAGACCCAGTACTTC
-,TRBJ2-6,-,TRBV5-6,CASSSYALSGANVLTF,TGTGCCAGCAGCTCGTACGCGTTATCCGGGGCCAACGTCCTGACTTTC
-,TRBJ2-1,-,TRBV5-6,CASSFRGFFYNEQFF,TGTGCCAGCAGCTTCCGGGGTTTTTTCTACAATGAGCAGTTCTTC